The rows below give T cell receptor beta chains drawn from one sample of a study of vaccination effects on CD4 cells after COVID-19. For these receptors, no antigen is known. Profiling relied on immunoSEQ multiplex PCR, and the TCRdb table lists in-frame clones only, not all of them. The data contain under 75,000 clones, 80% of them singletons. This specimen was CD4+ T cells from PBMCs cultured with SARS-CoV-2 spike peptides, taken before COVID-19 vaccination. The receptors stem from a human donor who received a COVID-19 vaccine. Both conserved end residues are part of each CDR3. The D gene is left open where the match is weak. Size is stated for part of the rows, as once, few or many counts, or as a class when the clone is expanded.

. | . | TRBJ1-5 | TRBV25-1 | CASSESGAHQPQHF | TGTGCCAGCAGTGAATCAGGGGCTCATCAGCCCCAGCATTTT
few | . | TRBJ2-1 | TRBV6-6 | CASTFPPNEQFF | TGTGCCAGCACCTTCCCCCCCAATGAGCAGTTCTTC
. | . | TRBJ1-3 | TRBV30 | CAWSVGGGGNTIYF | TGTGCCTGGAGTGTGGGGGGAGGTGGAAACACCATATATTTT
once | . | TRBJ2-3 | TRBV7-3 | CASSLDRPGTDTQYF | TGTGCCAGCAGCTTAGACAGGCCCGGCACAGATACGCAGTATTTT
few | TRBD2 | TRBJ2-1 | TRBV7-3 | CASSLAGVDNEQFF | TGTGCCAGCAGCTTAGCGGGGGTGGACAATGAGCAGTTCTTC
. | TRBD1 | TRBJ1-2 | TRBV19 | CASSLRLQGMYGYTF | TGTGCCAGTTCCTTACGTTTACAGGGGATGTATGGCTACACCTTC
. | . | TRBJ2-4 | TRBV7-8 | CASSPTGTTLAKNIQYF | TGTGCCAGCAGCCCCACCGGGACAACCTTAGCCAAAAACATTCAGTACTTC
few | . | TRBJ1-3 | TRBV3-1/TRBV3-2 | CASSPSGNTIYF | TGTGCCAGCAGCCCCTCGGGAAACACCATATATTTT
. | . | TRBJ1-2 | TRBV6-6 | CASSYPKTGTDGYTF | TGTGCCAGCAGTTACCCTAAAACAGGGACGGATGGCTACACCTTC
. | . | TRBJ2-5 | TRBV5-1 | CASSLFQGGVQETQYF | TGCGCCAGCAGCTTGTTCCAAGGAGGAGTACAAGAGACCCAGTACTTC
. | . | TRBJ2-5 | TRBV19 | CASSIQGGEDQETQYF | TGTGCCAGTAGTATTCAAGGCGGGGAGGACCAAGAGACCCAGTACTTC
. | TRBD1 | TRBJ1-2 | TRBV4-1 | CASSQETGALYGYTF | TGCGCCAGCAGCCAAGAGACAGGGGCCCTTTATGGCTACACCTTC
. | TRBD1 | TRBJ1-2 | TRBV7-2 | CASSYKLGQGYGYTF | TGTGCCAGCAGCTATAAACTAGGACAGGGGTATGGCTACACCTTC
. | . | TRBJ2-2 | TRBV19 | CASSESPSPGELFF | TGTGCCAGTAGCGAAAGCCCCAGCCCCGGGGAGCTGTTTTTT
. | . | TRBJ2-5 | TRBV11-3 | CASSLGIEETQYF | TGTGCCAGCAGTCTGGGGATTGAAGAGACCCAGTACTTC
. | . | TRBJ2-2 | TRBV18 | CASSPTRLANTGELFF | TGTGCCAGCTCACCTACCAGGCTCGCGAACACCGGGGAGCTGTTTTTT
. | . | TRBJ1-5 | TRBV7-8 | CASSLDRLTPQHF | TGTGCCAGCAGCTTAGACAGGCTGACGCCCCAGCATTTT
. | TRBD1 | TRBJ2-1 | TRBV10-2 | CAIQGNPYNEQFF | TGCGCCATACAGGGGAACCCCTACAATGAGCAGTTCTTC
once | . | TRBJ1-1 | TRBV5-1 | CASSFGGRDTEAFF | TGCGCCAGCAGCTTCGGAGGGCGCGACACTGAAGCTTTCTTT
once | TRBD1 | TRBJ1-1 | TRBV7-9 | CASSLGPGTGTEAFF | TGTGCCAGCAGCTTAGGTCCCGGGACAGGGACTGAAGCTTTCTTT
once | . | TRBJ1-1 | TRBV2 | CASSERPGKTEAFF | TGTGCCAGCAGTGAACGGCCAGGGAAGACTGAAGCTTTCTTT
. | TRBD1 | TRBJ1-1 | TRBV6-1 | CASSENGQGNTEAFF | TGTGCCAGCAGTGAAAATGGACAGGGAAACACTGAAGCTTTCTTT
. | TRBD2 | TRBJ2-3 | TRBV7-2 | CASSPRAGGRDTQYF | TGTGCCAGCAGCCCACGAGCGGGGGGTCGAGATACGCAGTATTTT
. | TRBD1 | TRBJ1-2 | TRBV6-5 | CASSLRTGAYGYTF | TGTGCCAGCAGTCTTAGGACAGGGGCCTATGGCTACACCTTC
. | . | TRBJ1-4 | TRBV18 | CASSGGLGEKLFF | TGTGCCAGCTCAGGGGGCTTGGGTGAAAAACTGTTTTTT
. | . | TRBJ1-3 | TRBV23-1 | CATHGGKDTIYF | TGCGCCACCCACGGGGGGAAGGACACCATATATTTT
. | TRBD1 | TRBJ2-3 | TRBV7-9 | CASSLGDRVTDTQYF | TGTGCCAGCAGCTTAGGTGACAGGGTAACAGATACGCAGTATTTT
. | . | TRBJ2-2 | TRBV5-1 | CASSLVTLASGELFF | TGCGCCAGCAGCTTGGTCACTCTAGCGAGCGGGGAGCTGTTTTTT
. | . | TRBJ2-4 | TRBV18 | CASSPSAGASNIQYF | TGTGCCAGCTCACCCTCGGCGGGGGCCTCAAACATTCAGTACTTC
. | . | TRBJ2-1 | TRBV6-6 | CASSSGRTNNEQFF | TGTGCCAGCAGTAGTGGACGGACCAACAATGAGCAGTTCTTC
. | TRBD1 | TRBJ1-1 | TRBV5-6 | CASSYGQANTEAFF | TGTGCCAGCAGTTATGGACAGGCGAACACTGAAGCTTTCTTT
. | . | TRBJ2-5 | TRBV5-1 | CASSTAGSRETQYF | TGCGCCAGCAGCACCGCGGGTAGCCGGGAGACCCAGTACTTC
. | TRBD1 | TRBJ1-2 | TRBV4-1 | CASSLQSGGLNYGYTF | TGCGCCAGCAGTCTACAATCAGGGGGCCTGAACTATGGCTACACCTTC
. | . | TRBJ1-2 | TRBV24-1 | CATSESGPDYGYTF | TGTGCCACCAGTGAAAGTGGACCGGACTATGGCTACACCTTC
. | . | TRBJ2-3 | TRBV7-2 | CASSLAKGITDTQYF | TGTGCCAGCAGCTTAGCGAAGGGGATCACAGATACGCAGTATTTT
. | . | TRBJ1-3 | TRBV11-2 | CASSLARTWRAGNTIYF | TGTGCCAGCAGCTTAGCGCGGACCTGGCGAGCGGGAAACACCATATATTTT